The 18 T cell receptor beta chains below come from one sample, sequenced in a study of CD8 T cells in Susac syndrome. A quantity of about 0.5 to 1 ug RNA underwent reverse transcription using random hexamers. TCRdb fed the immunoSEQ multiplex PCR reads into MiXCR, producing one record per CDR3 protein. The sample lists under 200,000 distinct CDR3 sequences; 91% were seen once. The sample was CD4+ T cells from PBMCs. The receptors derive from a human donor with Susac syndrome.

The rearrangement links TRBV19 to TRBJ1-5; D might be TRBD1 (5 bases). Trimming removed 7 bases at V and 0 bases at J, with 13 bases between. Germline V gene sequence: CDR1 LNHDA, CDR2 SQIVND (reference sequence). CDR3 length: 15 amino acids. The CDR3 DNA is TGTGCCAGTACCTTGGGGGGGAATAGCAATCAGCCCCAGCATTTT. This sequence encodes CASTLGGNSNQPQHF.

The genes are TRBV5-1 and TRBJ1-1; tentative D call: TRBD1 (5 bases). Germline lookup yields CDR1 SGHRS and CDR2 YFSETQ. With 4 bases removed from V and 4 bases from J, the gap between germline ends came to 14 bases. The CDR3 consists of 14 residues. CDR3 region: CASSRGARGTEAFF. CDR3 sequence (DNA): TGCGCCAGCAGCCGGGGCGCAAGAGGCACTGAAGCTTTCTTT.

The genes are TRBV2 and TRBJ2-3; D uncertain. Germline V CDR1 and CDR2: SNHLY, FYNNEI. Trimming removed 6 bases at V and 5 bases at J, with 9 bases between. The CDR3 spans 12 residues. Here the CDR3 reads CASRKAKDTQYF. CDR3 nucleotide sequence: TGTGCCAGCAGGAAGGCTAAAGATACGCAGTATTTT. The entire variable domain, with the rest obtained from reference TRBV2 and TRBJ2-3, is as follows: EPEVTQTPSHQVTQMGQEVILRCVPISNHLYFYWYRQILGQKVEFLVSFYNNEISEKSEIFDDQFSVERPDGSNFTLKIRSTKLEDSAMYFCASRKAKDTQYFGPGTRLTVL.

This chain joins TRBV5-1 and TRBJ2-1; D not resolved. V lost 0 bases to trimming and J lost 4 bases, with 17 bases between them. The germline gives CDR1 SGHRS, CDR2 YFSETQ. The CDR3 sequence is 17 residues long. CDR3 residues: CASSLDSPTKPYNEQFF. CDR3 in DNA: TGCGCCAGCAGCTTGGACAGCCCTACTAAACCGTACAATGAGCAGTTCTTC.

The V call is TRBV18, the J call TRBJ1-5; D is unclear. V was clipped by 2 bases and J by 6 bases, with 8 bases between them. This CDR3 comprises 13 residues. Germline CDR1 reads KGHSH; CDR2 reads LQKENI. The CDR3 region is CASSPKDPQPQHF. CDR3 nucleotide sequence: TGTGCCAGCTCACCAAAGGACCCTCAGCCCCAGCATTTT.

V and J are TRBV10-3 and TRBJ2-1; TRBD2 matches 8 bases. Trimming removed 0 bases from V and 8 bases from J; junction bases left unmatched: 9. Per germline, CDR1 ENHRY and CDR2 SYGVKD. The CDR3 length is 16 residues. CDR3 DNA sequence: TGTGCCATCAGTGAGTCAACTCGGACTAGCCGGGATGAGCAGTTCTTC. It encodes CAISESTRTSRDEQFF.

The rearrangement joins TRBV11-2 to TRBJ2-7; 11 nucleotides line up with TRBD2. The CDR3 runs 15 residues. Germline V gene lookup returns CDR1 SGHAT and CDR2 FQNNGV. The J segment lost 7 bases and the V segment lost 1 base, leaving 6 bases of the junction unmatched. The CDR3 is CASSLGGTSGIEQYF. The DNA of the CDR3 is TGTGCCAGCAGCTTAGGAGGGACTAGCGGTATAGAGCAGTACTTC.

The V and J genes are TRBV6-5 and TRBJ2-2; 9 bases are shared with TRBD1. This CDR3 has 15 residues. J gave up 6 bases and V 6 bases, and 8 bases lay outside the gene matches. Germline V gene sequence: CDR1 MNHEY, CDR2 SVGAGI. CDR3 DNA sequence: TGTGCCAGCAGAACCACAGGGGGCTGGTCCGGGGAGCTGTTTTTT. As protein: CASRTTGGWSGELFF.

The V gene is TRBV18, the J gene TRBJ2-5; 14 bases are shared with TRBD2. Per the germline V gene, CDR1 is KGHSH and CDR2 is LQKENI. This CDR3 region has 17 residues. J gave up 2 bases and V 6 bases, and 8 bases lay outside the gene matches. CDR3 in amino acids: CASSPGLAGARQETQYF. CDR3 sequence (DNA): TGTGCCAGCTCCCCGGGACTAGCGGGGGCCCGACAAGAGACCCAGTACTTC.

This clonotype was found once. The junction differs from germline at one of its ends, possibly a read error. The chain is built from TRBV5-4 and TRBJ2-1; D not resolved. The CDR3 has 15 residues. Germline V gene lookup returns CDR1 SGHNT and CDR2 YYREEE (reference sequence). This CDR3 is CASSLDSSSYNEQLF. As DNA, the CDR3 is TGTGCCAGCAGCTTGGACTCAAGCTCCTACAATGAGCAGCTCTTC.

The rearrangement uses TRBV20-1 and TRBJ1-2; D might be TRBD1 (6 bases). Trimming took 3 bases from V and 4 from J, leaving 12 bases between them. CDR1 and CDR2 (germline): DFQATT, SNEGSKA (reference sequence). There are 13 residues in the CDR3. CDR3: CSASARGSYGYTF. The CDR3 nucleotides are TGCAGTGCTAGCGCCAGGGGAAGCTATGGCTACACCTTC.

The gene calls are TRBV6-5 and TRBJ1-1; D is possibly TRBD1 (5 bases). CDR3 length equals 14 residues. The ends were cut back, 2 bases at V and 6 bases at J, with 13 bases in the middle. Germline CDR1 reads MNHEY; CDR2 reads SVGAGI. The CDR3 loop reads CASSYRRRGPEAFF. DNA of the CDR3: TGTGCCAGCAGTTACCGGAGGAGGGGCCCTGAAGCTTTCTTT.

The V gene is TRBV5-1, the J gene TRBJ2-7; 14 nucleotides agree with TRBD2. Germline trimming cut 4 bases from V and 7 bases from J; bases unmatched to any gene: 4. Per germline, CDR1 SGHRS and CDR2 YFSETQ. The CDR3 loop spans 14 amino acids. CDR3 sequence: CASSPGLAGVEQYF. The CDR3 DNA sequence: TGCGCCAGCAGCCCGGGACTAGCGGGAGTTGAGCAGTACTTC.

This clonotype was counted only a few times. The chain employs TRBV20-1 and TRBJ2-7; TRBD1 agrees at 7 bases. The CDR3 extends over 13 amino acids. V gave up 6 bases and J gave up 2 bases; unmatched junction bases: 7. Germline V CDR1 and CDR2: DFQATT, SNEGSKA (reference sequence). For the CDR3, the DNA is TGCAGTGCAGGAGGACAGGACCCCTACGAGCAGTACTTC. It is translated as CSAGGQDPYEQYF.

Written as DNA, the CDR3 is TGTGCCAGCAGTCGACTATTAGGACAGGGCCGGGAGACCCAGTACTTC. Protein: CASSRLLGQGRETQYF. The chain recombines TRBV28 with TRBJ2-5, with 8 bases lining up with TRBD1. V was pared by 5 bases and J by 5 bases, with 13 bases of the junction left unmatched. From germline, CDR1 is MDHEN and CDR2 SYDVKM. The CDR3 has 16 residues.

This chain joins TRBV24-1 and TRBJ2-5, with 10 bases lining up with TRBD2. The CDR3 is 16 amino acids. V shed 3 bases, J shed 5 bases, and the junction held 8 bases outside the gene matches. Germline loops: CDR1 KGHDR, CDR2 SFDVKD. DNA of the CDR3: TGTGCCACCAGTGATCAGCGGGAGGGCCGGTTGGAGACCCAGTACTTC. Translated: CATSDQREGRLETQYF.

The CDR3 spells CASSLPQGLSGYTF. Written as DNA, the CDR3 is TGTGCCAGCAGTTTGCCACAGGGGTTGAGTGGCTACACCTTC. The chain employs TRBV28 and TRBJ1-2; 7 bases map to TRBD1. Germline lookup yields CDR1 MDHEN and CDR2 SYDVKM. The CDR3 length is 14 residues. After removal of 3 bases from V and 7 bases from J, the junction contained 8 bases not matched to a gene.

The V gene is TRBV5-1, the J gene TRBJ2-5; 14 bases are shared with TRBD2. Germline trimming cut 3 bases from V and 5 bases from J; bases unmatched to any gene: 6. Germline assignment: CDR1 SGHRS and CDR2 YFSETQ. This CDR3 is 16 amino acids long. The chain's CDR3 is CASSYGLAGGSETQYF. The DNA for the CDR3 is TGCGCCAGCAGCTATGGACTAGCGGGAGGTTCGGAGACCCAGTACTTC.